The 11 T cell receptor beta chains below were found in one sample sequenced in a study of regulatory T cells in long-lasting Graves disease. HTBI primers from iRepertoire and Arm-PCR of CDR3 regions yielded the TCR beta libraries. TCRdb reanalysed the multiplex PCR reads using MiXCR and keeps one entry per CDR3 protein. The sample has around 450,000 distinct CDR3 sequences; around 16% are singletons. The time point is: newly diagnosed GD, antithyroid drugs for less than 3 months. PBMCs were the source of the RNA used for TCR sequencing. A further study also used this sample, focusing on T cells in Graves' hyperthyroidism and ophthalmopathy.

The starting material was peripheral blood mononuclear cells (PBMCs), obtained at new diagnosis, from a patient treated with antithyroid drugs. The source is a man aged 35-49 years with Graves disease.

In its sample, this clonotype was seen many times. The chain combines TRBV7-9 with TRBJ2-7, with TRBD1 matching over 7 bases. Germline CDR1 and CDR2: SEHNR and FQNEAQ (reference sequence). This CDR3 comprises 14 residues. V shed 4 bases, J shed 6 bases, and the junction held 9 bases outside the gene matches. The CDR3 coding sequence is TGTGCCAGCAGCTCCGAGACAGGGCGGCGCGAGCAGTACTTC. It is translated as CASSSETGRREQYF.

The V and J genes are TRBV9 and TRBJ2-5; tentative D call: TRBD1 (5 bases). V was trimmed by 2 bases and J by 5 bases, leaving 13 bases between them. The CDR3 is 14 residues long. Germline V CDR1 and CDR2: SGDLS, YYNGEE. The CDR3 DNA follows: TGTGCCAGCAGCGTCGGAGCCTCAGGGGAGACCCAGTACTTC. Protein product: CASSVGASGETQYF.

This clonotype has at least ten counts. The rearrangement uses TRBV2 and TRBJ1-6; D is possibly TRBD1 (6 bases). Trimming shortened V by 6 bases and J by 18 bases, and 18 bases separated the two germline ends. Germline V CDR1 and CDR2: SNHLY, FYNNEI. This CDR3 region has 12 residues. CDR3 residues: CASRGHYPRDHF. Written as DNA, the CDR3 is TGTGCCAGCAGGGGACACTACCCCCGCGACCACTTT.

This chain's CDR3 is CASRLHNTEAFF. Here the CDR3 DNA reads TGTGCCAGCAGGTTACATAACACTGAAGCTTTCTTT. V is TRBV12-3 or TRBV12-4 and J is TRBJ1-1; D is uncertain. The CDR3 totals 12 residues. V was shortened by 6 bases and J by 2 bases, with 7 bases between the two germline ends.

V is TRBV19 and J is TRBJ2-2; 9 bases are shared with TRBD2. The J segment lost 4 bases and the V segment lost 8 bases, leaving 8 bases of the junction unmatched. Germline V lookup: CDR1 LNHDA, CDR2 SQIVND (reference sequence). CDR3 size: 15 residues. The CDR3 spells CASVIGSGSTGELFF. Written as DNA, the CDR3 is TGTGCCAGTGTAATCGGTAGCGGGAGCACCGGGGAGCTGTTTTTT.

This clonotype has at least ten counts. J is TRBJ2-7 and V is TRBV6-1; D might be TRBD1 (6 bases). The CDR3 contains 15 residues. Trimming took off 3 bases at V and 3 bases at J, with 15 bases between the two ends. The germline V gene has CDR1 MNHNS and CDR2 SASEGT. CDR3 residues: CASSEFPRGDYEQYF. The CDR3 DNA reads TGTGCCAGCAGTGAGTTCCCCAGGGGTGACTACGAGCAGTACTTC.

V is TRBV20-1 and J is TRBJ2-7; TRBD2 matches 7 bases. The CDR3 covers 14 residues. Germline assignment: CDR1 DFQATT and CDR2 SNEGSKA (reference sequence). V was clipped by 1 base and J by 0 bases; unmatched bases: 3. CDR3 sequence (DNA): TGCAGTGCTAGAGTCGGGAGGCACTCCTACGAGCAGTACTTC. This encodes CSARVGRHSYEQYF.

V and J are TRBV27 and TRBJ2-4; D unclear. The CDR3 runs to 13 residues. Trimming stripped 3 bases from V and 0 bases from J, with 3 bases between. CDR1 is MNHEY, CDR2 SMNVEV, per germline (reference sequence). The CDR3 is CASSFSAKNIQYF. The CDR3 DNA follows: TGTGCCAGCAGTTTTTCAGCCAAAAACATTCAGTACTTC.

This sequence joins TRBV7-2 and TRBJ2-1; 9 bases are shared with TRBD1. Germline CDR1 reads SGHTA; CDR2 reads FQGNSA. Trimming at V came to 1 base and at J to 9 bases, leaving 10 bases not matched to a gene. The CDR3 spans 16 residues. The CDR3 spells CASSLGTPGQGGEQFF. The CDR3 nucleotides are TGTGCCAGCAGCTTAGGGACTCCGGGACAGGGTGGTGAGCAGTTCTTC.

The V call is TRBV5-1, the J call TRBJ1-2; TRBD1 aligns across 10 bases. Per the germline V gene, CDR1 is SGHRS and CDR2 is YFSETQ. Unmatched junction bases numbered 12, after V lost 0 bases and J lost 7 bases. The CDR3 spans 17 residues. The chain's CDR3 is CASSLAGTGVRKSGYTF. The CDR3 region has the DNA TGCGCCAGCAGCTTGGCCGGGACAGGGGTGCGAAAGTCTGGCTACACCTTC.

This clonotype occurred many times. The chain's CDR3 is CASSARTGEGEQFF. In DNA, the CDR3 is TGTGCCAGCTCAGCAAGAACAGGGGAGGGTGAGCAGTTCTTC. V gene TRBV18 combines with J gene TRBJ2-1, with D perhaps TRBD1 or TRBD2 (7 bases each). Trimming shortened V by 5 bases and J by 9 bases, and 17 bases separated the two germline ends. This CDR3 contains 14 residues. Germline lookup yields CDR1 KGHSH and CDR2 LQKENI.